This T cell receptor beta chain was recovered during a study of early stage breast cancer tumors (dated by TCRdb to the late 2010s). Context from the whole study: Of the roughly 15 invasive breast tumors, approximately 11 were found to be estrogen receptor-positive, progesterone receptor-positive and HER2-negative. Across all samples, over 2,000,000 templates representing 1,097,674 unique clonotypes were detected. On average, each sample had roughly 9.5-fold read coverage. About 65% of the 12 ER+/PR+/HER2- tumors were invasive ductal carcinomas, while the other four were invasive lobular carcinomas.

Summary of the overall study and its limitations: Compared with adjacent normal breast tissue, tumors had higher clonality and approximately 2.5-fold greater T cell density. Enriched TCRB sequences shared across patients were mostly commonly generated sequences, unlikely to play an important role in the tumor microenvironment. Because the cohort was small, analysis by tumor subtype was not possible. Repertoires from blood and normal breast were more alike than repertoires from blood and tumor, and in about 90% of the 16 patients, comparing each tissue with blood separated tumor from normal. Chain pairing and functional markers such as CD4, CD8 and FOXP3 were missed by bulk genomic DNA sequencing of unsorted cells.

Concerning this clone itself: The target of this receptor is not known. Base-call qualities are not available, and no considerably larger clone is one nucleotide away.

Every sample was amplified as two independent genomic DNA replicates, using roughly 0.45 ug for blood and 1.5 ug for tumor or normal breast. TCRB sequencing of genomic DNA was carried out with the ImmunoSeq Intro kit according to the manufacturer's instructions. For absolute quantification, the approximately 32-cycle multiplex PCR included proprietary primers along with spike-in control sequences. An 87-bp fragment spanning the CDR3 and flanking V and J genes was sequenced with single-end 150-bp reads. Each lane of an Illumina MiSeq running version 3.0 chemistry carried seven multiplexed samples, with two replicates apiece. The study's own analysis went as follows. The vendor's proprietary pipeline handled the raw data processing, merging both replicates into a single result for each sample. To define clonotypes, the study grouped productive rearrangements that shared the V-gene family, CDR3 amino acid sequence and J-gene segment. To compute clonality, the normalized Shannon entropy (Pielou evenness) of TCRB abundances was subtracted from 1. To estimate T cell density, the total number of templates was divided by the input cell count, which was inferred from how much DNA went in. Recon was used with default parameters to estimate total repertoire diversity and clonality. A clonotype was considered tumor-enriched if its abundance in tumor exceeded 0.1% and was at least 32-fold higher than its abundance in normal breast. The clones in this table, taken by TCRdb from immuneACCESS, are in-frame only. Not every clone is retained; where verified, under half of the shortfall comes from an unresolved V gene, and the cause of the rest is unknown. D and trimming come from the DNA, and the V and J calls and clone size come from that table. The sample records about 53,000 clones, about 89% of which are singletons. The top ten clonotypes cover around 5% of the sample.

The study profiled bulk TCR beta-chain repertoires in matched peripheral blood, tumor and adjacent normal breast tissue taken from approximately 15 patients with early-stage breast cancer. Before surgery, roughly 5-11 mL of whole blood was collected in EDTA tubes and processed within 2 hours. Peripheral blood mononuclear cells were isolated by Ficoll-Paque centrifugation in SepMate-50 tubes. For storage in liquid nitrogen, PBMCs were cryopreserved as aliquots of roughly 1.8 to 4 million cells in roughly 90% FBS with about 10% DMSO. Genomic DNA was extracted with the Qiagen AllPrep DNA/RNA Mini kit. This TCR derives from a person between 65 and 79 years old with breast cancer. Sequences were obtained from blood.

The DNA sequence reads TGTGCCAGCAGCTTAAGGGGACAGGGCTCCTACGAGCAGTACTTC. Translation gives CASSLRGQGSYEQYF. The rearrangement joined TRBV13 to TRBJ2-7; TRBD1 aligns with 9 central bases. V is cut back by 2 bases and J by 0 bases, with 2 bases in the junction unmatched. CDR1 and CDR2 are read off the germline V gene (reference sequence) as PRHDT and FYEKMQ. From cysteine to phenylalanine, the CDR3 is 15 amino acids long. Of all the DNA, just the CDR3 is kept, 45 bases in frame from base 1.